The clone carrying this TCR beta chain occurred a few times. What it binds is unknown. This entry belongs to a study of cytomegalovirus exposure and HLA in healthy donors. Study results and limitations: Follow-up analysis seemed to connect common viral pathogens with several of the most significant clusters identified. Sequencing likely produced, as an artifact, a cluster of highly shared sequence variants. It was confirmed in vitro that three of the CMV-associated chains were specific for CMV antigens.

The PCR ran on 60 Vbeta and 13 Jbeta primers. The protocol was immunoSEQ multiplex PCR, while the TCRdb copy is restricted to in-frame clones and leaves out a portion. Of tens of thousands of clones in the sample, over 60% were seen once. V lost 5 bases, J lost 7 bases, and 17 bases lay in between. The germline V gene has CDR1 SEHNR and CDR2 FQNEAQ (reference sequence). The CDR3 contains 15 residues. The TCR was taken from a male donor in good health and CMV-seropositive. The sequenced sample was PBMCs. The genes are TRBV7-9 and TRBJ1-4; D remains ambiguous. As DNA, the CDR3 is TGTGCCAGCAGCCTCGGACCCCAAGAGGGTGAAAAACTGTTTTTT. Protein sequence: CASSLGPQEGEKLFF.